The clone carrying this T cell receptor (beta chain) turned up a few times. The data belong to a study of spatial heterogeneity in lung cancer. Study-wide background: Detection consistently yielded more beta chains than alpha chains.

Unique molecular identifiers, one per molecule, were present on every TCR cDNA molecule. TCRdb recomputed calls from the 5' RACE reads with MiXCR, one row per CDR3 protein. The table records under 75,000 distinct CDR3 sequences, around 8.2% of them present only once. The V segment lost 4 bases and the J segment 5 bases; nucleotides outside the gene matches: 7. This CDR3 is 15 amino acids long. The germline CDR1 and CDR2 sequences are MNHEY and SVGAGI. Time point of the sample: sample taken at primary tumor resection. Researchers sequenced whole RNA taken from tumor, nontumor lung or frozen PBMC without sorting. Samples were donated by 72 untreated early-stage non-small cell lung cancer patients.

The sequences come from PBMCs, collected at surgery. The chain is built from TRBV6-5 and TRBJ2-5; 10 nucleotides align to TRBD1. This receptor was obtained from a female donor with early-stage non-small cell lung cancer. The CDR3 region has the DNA TGTGCCAGCAGTTCCTTGACAGGGGGCAGGGAGACCCAGTACTTC. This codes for CASSSLTGGRETQYF.